The 15 T cell receptor beta chains in this list originate from one sample, sequenced in a study of T cell changes during pregnancy in multiple sclerosis. Sequencing was performed with immunoSEQ multiplex PCR; in TCRdb, only in-frame clones are kept and a portion is missing. This table holds more than 20,000 clones, about 88% found once. Sequenced here: CD8+ T cells from peripheral blood mononuclear cells, sampled in the third trimester of pregnancy. The receptors come from a female donor in good health, enrolled as a control in a pregnancy study.

This clone appeared a single time. This chain joins TRBV27 and TRBJ2-1, with 10 positions matching TRBD2. The CDR3 totals 15 residues. J was trimmed by 5 bases and V by 1 base; bases with no gene match: 2. Germline V gene lookup returns CDR1 MNHEY and CDR2 SMNVEV (reference sequence). DNA for the CDR3: TGTGCCAGCAGTTTATATAGCGGGGGGAACAATGAGCAGTTCTTC. Translating gives CASSLYSGGNNEQFF.

This clone has only a few counts. The chain has TRBV7-9 and TRBJ2-1, with 7 bases lining up with TRBD2. Germline assignment: CDR1 SEHNR and CDR2 FQNEAQ (reference sequence). J gave up 15 bases and V 6 bases, and 8 bases lay outside the gene matches. The CDR3 extends over 11 amino acids. In DNA form, the CDR3 reads TGTGCCAGCAGTTGGGGAGGGGATCGGTTCTTC. This encodes CASSWGGDRFF.

This clone was found once. The chain joins TRBV30 to TRBJ2-1; 7 positions agree with TRBD2. CDR1 GTSNPN and CDR2 SVGIG come from the germline V gene (reference sequence). The CDR3 loop spans 14 amino acids. The junction had 2 bases not matched to a gene; V was cut back by 0 bases and J by 3 bases. The CDR3 DNA sequence: TGTGCCTGGAGTGTGGGGGGGGGCTACAATGAGCAGTTCTTC. Translation gives CAWSVGGGYNEQFF.

The rearrangement links TRBV27 to TRBJ2-1; TRBD2 is a possible D gene (6 bases). The CDR3 extends over 14 amino acids. Germline CDR1 MNHEY, CDR2 SMNVEV (reference sequence). With 5 bases removed from V and 4 bases from J, the gap between germline ends came to 12 bases. The CDR3 DNA sequence: TGTGCCAGCAGTCCGGGGGACGTGTACAATGAGCAGTTCTTC. Translated: CASSPGDVYNEQFF.

This rearrangement joins TRBV11-2 to TRBJ2-1; 7 bases align to TRBD2. Germline assignment: CDR1 SGHAT and CDR2 FQNNGV. The V gene end was trimmed by 9 bases and the J gene end by 9 bases; junction bases not matched to a gene: 5. The CDR3 consists of 11 residues. The CDR3 spells CASGGGSEQFF. CDR3 bases: TGTGCCAGTGGCGGGGGATCTGAGCAGTTCTTC.

This chain connects TRBV11-3 to TRBJ2-1; 7 bases fit TRBD1. J gave up 10 bases and V 0 bases, and 12 bases lay outside the gene matches. This CDR3 is 16 amino acids long. CDR1 and CDR2 (germline): SGHNT, YENEEA. This CDR3 is CASSLDRGQNTGEQFF. The CDR3, as DNA: TGTGCCAGCAGCTTAGATCGGGGACAGAATACTGGCGAGCAGTTCTTC.

The chain employs TRBV2 and TRBJ2-7, with 9 nucleotides matching TRBD1. Germline CDR1 SNHLY, CDR2 FYNNEI. The CDR3 contains 16 residues. J lost 2 bases, V lost 6 bases, and 11 bases had no gene match. This chain's CDR3 is CASRGQGNMLPYEQYF. The CDR3 DNA follows: TGTGCCAGCAGGGGACAGGGAAATATGTTGCCCTACGAGCAGTACTTC.

The rearrangement links TRBV7-6 to TRBJ1-1; D possibly corresponds to TRBD1 (5 bases). V was cut by 1 base and J by 6 bases, with 12 bases left in between. The CDR3 runs 14 residues. The germline gives CDR1 SGHVS, CDR2 FNYEAQ. The CDR3 spells CASSLDQTVPEAFF. The CDR3 nucleotides are TGTGCCAGCAGCTTAGACCAGACAGTCCCTGAAGCTTTCTTT.

The genes are TRBV7-6 and TRBJ1-1, with TRBD1 matching 7 bases. Germline CDR1 SGHVS, CDR2 FNYEAQ. After removal of 5 bases from V and 2 bases from J, the junction contained 5 bases not matched to a gene. The CDR3 has 14 amino acids. The CDR3 loop is CASSAAGGNTEAFF. CDR3 sequence (DNA): TGTGCCAGCAGCGCGGCAGGGGGTAACACTGAAGCTTTCTTT. Drawing the rest from reference TRBV7-6 and TRBJ1-1, the complete variable domain is GAGVSQSPRYKVTKRGQDVALRCDPISGHVSLYWYRQALGQGPEFLTYFNYEAQQDKSGLPNDRFSAERPEGSISTLTIQRTEQRDSAMYRCASSAAGGNTEAFFGQGTRLTVV.

The gene calls are TRBV4-2 and TRBJ2-2; TRBD2 matches 14 bases. Germline trimming cut 2 bases from V and 3 bases from J; bases unmatched to any gene: 5. The germline gives CDR1 LGHNA, CDR2 YNFKEQ. The CDR3 covers 18 residues. In nucleotides, the CDR3 is TGTGCCAGCAGCCAATGGGGACTAGCGGGAGACCACACCGGGGAGCTGTTTTTT. This encodes CASSQWGLAGDHTGELFF.

V gene TRBV30 combines with J gene TRBJ1-5; D remains unclear. From germline, CDR1 is GTSNPN and CDR2 SVGIG (reference sequence). With 2 bases removed from V and 0 bases from J, the gap between germline ends came to 11 bases. The CDR3 totals 15 residues. The CDR3 DNA is TGTGCCTGGAGTCCCCCCGGGTATAGCAATCAGCCCCAGCATTTT. The encoded protein is CAWSPPGYSNQPQHF. The variable domain in full, with the rest retrieved from reference TRBV30 and TRBJ1-5, is SQTIHQWPATLVQPVGSPLSLECTVEGTSNPNLYWYRQAAGRGLQLLFYSVGIGQISSEVPQNLSASRPQDRQFILSSKKLLLSDSGFYLCAWSPPGYSNQPQHFGDGTRLSIL.

V and J are TRBV4-1 and TRBJ2-1, with TRBD2 matching over 12 bases. Trimming at V came to 3 bases and at J to 10 bases, leaving 10 bases not matched to a gene. The CDR3 contains 16 residues. The V gene's germline CDR1 is MGHRA and CDR2 YSYEKL. The CDR3 DNA follows: TGCGCCAGCAGCCACCCCAGGACTAGCGGGGTAGGGGAGCAGTTCTTC. The encoded protein is CASSHPRTSGVGEQFF.

CDR3 region: CASSLDGGYTF. The CDR3 DNA sequence: TGTGCCAGCAGCTTGGACGGTGGCTACACCTTC. The V gene is TRBV5-4, the J gene TRBJ1-2; D gene unclear. The CDR3 covers 11 residues. Germline V gene data show CDR1 as SGHNT and CDR2 as YYREEE (reference sequence). V was trimmed by 0 bases and J by 7 bases, leaving 4 bases between them.

The CDR3 coding sequence is TGTGCCAGCAGTTTATGGTTGGAGAAGGTAACAGATACGCAGTATTTT. Amino acid sequence: CASSLWLEKVTDTQYF. The rearrangement joins TRBV28 to TRBJ2-3; D is unclear. CDR1 is MDHEN and CDR2 is SYDVKM in the germline V gene. V lost 0 bases and J 3 bases, leaving 13 bases between the germline ends. This CDR3 has 16 residues.

The V call is TRBV4-1, the J call TRBJ1-5; D gene unclear. CDR3 length: 15 amino acids. Germline V gene data show CDR1 as MGHRA and CDR2 as YSYEKL. Trimming pared 4 bases from V and 4 bases from J, leaving 14 bases between. CDR3 protein: CASSPREGGNQPQHF. In DNA, the CDR3 is TGCGCCAGCAGCCCCCGAGAGGGAGGGAATCAGCCCCAGCATTTT.